This entry is about one T cell receptor beta chain. The antigen is undetermined. Germline V gives CDR1 MNHNS, CDR2 SASEGT. CDR3 length equals 15 residues. The germline V and J ends were trimmed by 7 bases and 1 base, with 14 bases remaining between them. The PCR ran on 60 Vbeta and 13 Jbeta primers. Some clones are missing from TCRdb's copy, which holds only in-frame ones; the method was immunoSEQ multiplex PCR. The specimen's table records just over 80,000 clones. The record originates from a study of cytomegalovirus exposure and HLA in healthy donors. Across the study: Inside one of the first data releases sat around 86 million unique TCRs taken from HLA-typed donors.

Whole-study results and caveats: The study put under 200 TCR beta chains on its list as cytomegalovirus-associated. Segments of the TCR beta V type were, in most cases, productive about 87% or about 30% of the time in an earlier analysis.

The V gene is TRBV6-1, the J gene TRBJ1-5, with D tentatively TRBD1 (5 bases). The sequencing sample was made of PBMCs. The sequence was obtained from a woman aged 30 to 39 in good health and CMV-seronegative. The DNA of the CDR3 is TGTGCCAGCAATGGCGGAGGGGTGAGCAATCAGCCCCAGCATTTT. It yields the protein CASNGGGVSNQPQHF.